This paragraph covers one T cell receptor (beta chain) sequence. Its antigen remains undetermined. Base qualities were left out, and no much larger clone turns up one base away. This sample was included in a study of blood T cell repertoires in COVID-19 (dated by TCRdb to the early 2020s). In the study overall: Samples from collaborators originated in the United States, Italy and Spain and spanned both the acute and convalescent phases of COVID-19. The repertoires were made available in a free public database intended to serve as a resource for research on the immune response to SARS-CoV-2. Deeply sampled blood TCRbeta repertoires from subjects exposed to, actively infected with, or recovered from COVID-19 were included in the dataset. Where available, HLA class I and class II types were obtained from metadata supplied by the sample provider rather than from assay-based typing. The sample metadata nearly always contained a de-identified subject ID, COVID-19 status, age in years and sex. The samples were drawn from two sources: the first 160 participants of the ongoing ImmuneRACE study, and fewer than 1,500 subjects contributed by 6 global collaborators. The material from the prospective study consisted of cDNA or gDNA derived from T cells, B-cell-depleted T cells, or PBMCs.

Enrolling through a virtual design, the prospective study's participants ranged in age from roughly 18 to 100 years and lived across 24 United States geographic areas. Cohort assignment in the prospective study relied on participant-reported clinical history from a screening survey and a study questionnaire. Recovered participants in ImmuneRACE Cohort 3 were defined as having two consecutive negative NP/OP PCR tests, clearance from a healthcare professional, or resolution of symptoms. In the prospective study, mobile phlebotomists collected whole blood, serum and a nasopharyngeal or oropharyngeal swab from each participant. Participants in the prospective study had the option to provide additional blood draws and questionnaires over an approximately 2-month period. Before DNA extraction, blood samples from the prospective study were shipped at room temperature or frozen. The CDR3 numbers 13 residues from cysteine through phenylalanine. Of all the DNA, just the CDR3 is kept, 39 bases in frame from base 1. V loses 1 base, J loses 8 bases, and the germline ends lie 9 bases apart. Sequences MNHNS (CDR1) and SASEGT (CDR2) are obtained from the germline V gene.

The immunoSEQ Assay, a bias-controlled multiplex PCR, was used to amplify TCRbeta CDR3 regions from genomic DNA. In the source study's methods: Within the assay, amplification of reference gene primers was used to estimate how many nucleated cells each sample contained. To quantify the absolute abundance of each unique TCRbeta CDR3 rearrangement, sequence reads were collapsed and filtered. Productive Simpson clonality was computed per sample as the square root of Simpson's diversity index over productive rearrangements. TCRdb took this table from immuneACCESS and kept in-frame rearrangements with V and J called. Such tables lack part of the clones; where checked against another copy, unresolved V genes explain under half of the gap, and the rest is unexplained. Clone size and the V and J calls come from that table; the DNA yielded D and trimming. For this sample there are about 320,000 clones; 90% appear just once. The biggest ten clones account for around 2.7% of the sample.

The paper as a whole reports these results and caveats: Clinical and demographic metadata were provided uncurated, with the amount varying by source and participant.

The sequenced material came from PBMCs or T cells enriched from blood (not recorded which). The TCR originated in a man in his sixties who had recovered from COVID-19. The sequence is built from TRBV6-1 and TRBJ1-3, with TRBD1 tentatively as D gene (5 bases match). The CDR3 region: CASSEVNRYTIYF. The bases read TGTGCCAGCAGTGAAGTGAACAGGTACACCATATATTTT.